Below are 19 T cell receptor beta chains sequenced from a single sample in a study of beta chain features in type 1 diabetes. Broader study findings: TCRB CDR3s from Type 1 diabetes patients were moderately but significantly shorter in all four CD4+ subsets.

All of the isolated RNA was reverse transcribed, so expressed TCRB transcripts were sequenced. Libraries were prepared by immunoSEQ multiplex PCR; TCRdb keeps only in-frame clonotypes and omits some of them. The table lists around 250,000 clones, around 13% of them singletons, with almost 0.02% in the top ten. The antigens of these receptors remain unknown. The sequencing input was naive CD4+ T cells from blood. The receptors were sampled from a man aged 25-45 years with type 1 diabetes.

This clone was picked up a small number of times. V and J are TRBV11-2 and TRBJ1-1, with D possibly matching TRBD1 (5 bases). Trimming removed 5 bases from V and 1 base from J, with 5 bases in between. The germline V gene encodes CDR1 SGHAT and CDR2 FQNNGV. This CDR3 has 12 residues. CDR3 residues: CASSTGNTEAFF. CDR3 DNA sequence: TGTGCCAGCAGCACAGGGAACACTGAAGCTTTCTTT. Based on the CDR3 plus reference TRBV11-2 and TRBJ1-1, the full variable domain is EAGVAQSPRYKIIEKRQSVAFWCNPISGHATLYWYQQILGQGPKLLIQFQNNGVVDDSQLPKDRFSAERLKGVDSTLKIQPAKLEDSAVYLCASSTGNTEAFFGQGTRLTVV.

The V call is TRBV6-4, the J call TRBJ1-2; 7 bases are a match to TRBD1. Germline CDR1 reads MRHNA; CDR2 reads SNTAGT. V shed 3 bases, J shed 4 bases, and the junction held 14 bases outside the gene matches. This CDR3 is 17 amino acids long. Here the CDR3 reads CASSEWAGTVLPYGYTF. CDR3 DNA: TGTGCCAGCAGTGAGTGGGCCGGGACAGTCCTGCCCTATGGCTACACCTTC.

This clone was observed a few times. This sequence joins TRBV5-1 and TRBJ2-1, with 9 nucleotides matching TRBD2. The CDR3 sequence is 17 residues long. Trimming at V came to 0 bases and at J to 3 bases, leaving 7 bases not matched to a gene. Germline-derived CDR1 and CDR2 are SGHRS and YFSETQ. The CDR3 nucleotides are TGCGCCAGCAGCTTGGCCGGTAGCGGGGGTTTCTACAATGAGCAGTTCTTC. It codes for CASSLAGSGGFYNEQFF.

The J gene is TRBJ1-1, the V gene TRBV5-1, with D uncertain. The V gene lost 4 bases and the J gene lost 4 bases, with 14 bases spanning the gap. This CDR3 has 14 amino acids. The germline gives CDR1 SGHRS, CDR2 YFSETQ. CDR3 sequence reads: CASSTYQEGTEAFF. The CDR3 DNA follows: TGCGCCAGCAGCACTTACCAGGAGGGCACTGAAGCTTTCTTT.

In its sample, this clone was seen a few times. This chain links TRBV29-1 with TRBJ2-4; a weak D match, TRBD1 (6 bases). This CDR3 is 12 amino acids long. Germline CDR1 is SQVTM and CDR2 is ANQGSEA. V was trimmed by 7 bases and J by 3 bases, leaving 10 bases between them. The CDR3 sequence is CSARTVKNIQYF. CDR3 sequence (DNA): TGCAGCGCCAGGACAGTCAAAAACATTCAGTACTTC.

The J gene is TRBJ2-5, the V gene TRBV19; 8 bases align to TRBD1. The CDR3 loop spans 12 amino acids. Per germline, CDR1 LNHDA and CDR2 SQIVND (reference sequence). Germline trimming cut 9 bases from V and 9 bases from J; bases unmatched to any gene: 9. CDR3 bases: TGTGCCAGCGGAGGACAGGGAACGGCCCAGTACTTC. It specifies CASGGQGTAQYF.

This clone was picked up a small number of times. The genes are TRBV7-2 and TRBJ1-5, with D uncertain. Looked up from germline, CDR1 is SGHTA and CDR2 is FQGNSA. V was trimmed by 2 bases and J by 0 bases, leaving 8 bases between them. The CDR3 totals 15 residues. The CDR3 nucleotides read TGTGCCAGCAGCTTAATGGCAGATAGCAATCAGCCCCAGCATTTT. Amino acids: CASSLMADSNQPQHF.

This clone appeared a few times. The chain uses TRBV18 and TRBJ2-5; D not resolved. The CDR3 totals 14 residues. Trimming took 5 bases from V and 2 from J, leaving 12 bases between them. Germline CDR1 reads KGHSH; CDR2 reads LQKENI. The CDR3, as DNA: TGTGCCAGCTCATCCGGTACGAGGCAAGAGACCCAGTACTTC. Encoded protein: CASSSGTRQETQYF.

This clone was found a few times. The CDR3 region is CAISRTGDTEAFF. In DNA, the CDR3 is TGTGCCATCAGCCGGACAGGGGACACTGAAGCTTTCTTT. The chain carries TRBV10-3 and TRBJ1-1; 9 bases are a match to TRBD1. This CDR3 is built from 13 residues. The trim removed 6 bases at V and 3 bases at J, leaving 2 bases unmatched. Germline values: CDR1 ENHRY, CDR2 SYGVKD.

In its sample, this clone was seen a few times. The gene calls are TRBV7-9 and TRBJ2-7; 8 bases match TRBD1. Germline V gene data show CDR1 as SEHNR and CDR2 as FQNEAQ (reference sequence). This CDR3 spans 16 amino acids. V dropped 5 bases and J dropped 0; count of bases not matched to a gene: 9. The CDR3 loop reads CASSKDRAPDSYEQYF. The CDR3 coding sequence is TGTGCCAGCAGCAAGGACAGGGCCCCGGACTCCTACGAGCAGTACTTC.

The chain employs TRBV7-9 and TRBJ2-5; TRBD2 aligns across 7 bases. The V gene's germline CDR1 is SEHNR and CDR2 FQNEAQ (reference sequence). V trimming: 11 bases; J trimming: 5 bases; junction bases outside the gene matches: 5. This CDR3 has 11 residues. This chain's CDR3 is CAFGGVETQYF. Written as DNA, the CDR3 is TGTGCCTTTGGGGGGGTTGAGACCCAGTACTTC.

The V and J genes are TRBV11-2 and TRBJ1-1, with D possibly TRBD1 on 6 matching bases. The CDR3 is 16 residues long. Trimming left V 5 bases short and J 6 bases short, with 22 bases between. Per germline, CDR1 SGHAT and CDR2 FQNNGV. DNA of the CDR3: TGTGCCAGCAGCGGAGGCGGACAGCTGACCGGGGCTGAAGCTTTCTTT. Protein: CASSGGGQLTGAEAFF.

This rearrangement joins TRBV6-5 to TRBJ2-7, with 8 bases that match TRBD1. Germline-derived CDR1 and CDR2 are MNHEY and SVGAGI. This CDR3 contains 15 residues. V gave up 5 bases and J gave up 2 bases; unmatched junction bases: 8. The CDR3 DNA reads TGTGCCAGCAGTAGGAGCGTCAGGGGGCCCTACGAGCAGTACTTC. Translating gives CASSRSVRGPYEQYF.

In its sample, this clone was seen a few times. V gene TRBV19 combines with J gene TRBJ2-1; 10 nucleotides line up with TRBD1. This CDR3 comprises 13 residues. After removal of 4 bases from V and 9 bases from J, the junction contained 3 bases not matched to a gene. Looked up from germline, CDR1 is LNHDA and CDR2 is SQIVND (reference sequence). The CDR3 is CASSSGQGGEQFF. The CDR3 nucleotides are TGTGCCAGTAGTAGTGGACAGGGGGGTGAGCAGTTCTTC.

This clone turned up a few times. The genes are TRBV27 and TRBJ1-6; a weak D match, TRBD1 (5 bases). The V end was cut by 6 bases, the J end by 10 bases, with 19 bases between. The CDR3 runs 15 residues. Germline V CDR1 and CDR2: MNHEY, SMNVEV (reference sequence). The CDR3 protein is CASRLAAGRGSPLHF. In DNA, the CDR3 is TGTGCCAGCAGGCTAGCCGCGGGGCGGGGATCACCCCTCCACTTT.

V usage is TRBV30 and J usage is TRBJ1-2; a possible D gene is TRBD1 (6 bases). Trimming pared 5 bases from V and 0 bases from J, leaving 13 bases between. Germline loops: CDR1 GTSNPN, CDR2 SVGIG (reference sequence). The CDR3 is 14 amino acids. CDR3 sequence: CAWSGTPTNYGYTF. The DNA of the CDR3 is TGTGCCTGGTCCGGGACACCAACTAACTATGGCTACACCTTC.

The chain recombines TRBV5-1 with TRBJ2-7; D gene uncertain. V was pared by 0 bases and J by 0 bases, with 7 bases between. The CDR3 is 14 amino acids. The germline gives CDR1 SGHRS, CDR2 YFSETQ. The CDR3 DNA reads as TGCGCCAGCAGCTTGGAGAGGCCCTCCTACGAGCAGTACTTC. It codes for CASSLERPSYEQYF.

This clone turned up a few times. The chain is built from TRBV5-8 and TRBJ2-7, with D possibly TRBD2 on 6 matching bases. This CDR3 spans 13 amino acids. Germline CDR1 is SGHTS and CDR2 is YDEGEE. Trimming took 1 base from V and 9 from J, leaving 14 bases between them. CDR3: CASSLFRGWAQYF. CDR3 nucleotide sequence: TGTGCCAGCAGCTTGTTCCGGGGGTGGGCGCAGTACTTC.

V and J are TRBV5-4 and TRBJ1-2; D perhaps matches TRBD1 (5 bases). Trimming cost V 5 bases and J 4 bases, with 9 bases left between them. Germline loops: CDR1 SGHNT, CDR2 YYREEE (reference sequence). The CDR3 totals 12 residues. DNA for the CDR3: TGTGCCAGCAGGAGAGACAGCTATGGCTACACCTTC. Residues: CASRRDSYGYTF.